This paragraph reports one T cell receptor (beta chain). A much larger clone sits a single nucleotide away, making a read error possible. The same CDR3 is also encoded by other DNA sequences in this sample. These data come from a study of blood T cell repertoires in COVID-19. The germline V and J ends were trimmed by 0 bases and 8 bases, with 6 bases remaining between them. The CDR3 spans 12 residues. The V gene's germline CDR1 is SGHRS and CDR2 YFSETQ. Sequencing used immunoSEQ multiplex PCR; TCRdb keeps in-frame clones, though not all of them. The repertoire consists of about 240,000 clones, with about four fifths occurring once and the leading ten covering roughly 4%.

This TCR was sampled from a man aged 50 to 60 with acute or convalescent COVID-19. V is TRBV5-1 and J is TRBJ2-1, with D perhaps TRBD2 (6 bases). The specimen was peripheral blood. CDR3 sequence reads: CASSLAGDEQFF. The CDR3 bases are TGCGCCAGCAGCTTGGCGGGGGATGAGCAGTTCTTC.